This TCR beta chain was retrieved from a study of post-analysis software for immune sequencing data. Overall study context: Clinical courses comprised relapsing-remitting, secondary progressive and progressive-relapsing multiple sclerosis. Study observations and caveats: The five TRBV segments detected at higher frequency in patients than in controls included TRBV5-6, TRBV5-1 and TRBV20-1. Relative to controls, patients with multiple sclerosis showed significantly lower normalized Chao1 diversity. Co-batched samples clustered tightly together by F measure.

To note about this clonotype: No antigen is known for it.

Researchers reported that TCR beta cDNA libraries carried unique molecular identifiers. Between roughly 1 and 11 million T cells gave rise to roughly 0.5 million cDNA molecules. From the PCR reads, TCRdb called clonotypes with MiXCR, one entry per CDR3 protein. The table includes hundreds of thousands of distinct CDR3 sequences, roughly 30% detected once. Trimming removed 4 bases from V and 2 bases from J, with 8 bases in between. CDR3 length equals 14 residues. The clonotype originates from a girl under 18 with multiple sclerosis. The source material was blood. This rearrangement joins TRBV12-3 or TRBV12-4 to TRBJ1-4; perhaps TRBD1 as D (5 bases). As DNA, the CDR3 is TGTGCCAGCAGTTCGGGGGGGACTAATGAAAAACTGTTTTTT. This gives the protein CASSSGGTNEKLFF.